These 22 T cell receptor beta chains originate from one sample sequenced in a study of cytomegalovirus exposure and HLA in healthy donors. PCR was performed using 60 Vbeta and 13 Jbeta primers. The repertoire was sequenced with immunoSEQ multiplex PCR; TCRdb's copy has only in-frame clones and lacks some. The sample contains under 150,000 clones, 82% of which appear only once. The specimen was PBMCs. These TCRs come from a male donor in good health and CMV-seronegative.

V usage is TRBV18 and J usage is TRBJ2-1; 11 positions agree with TRBD2. The germline V gene encodes CDR1 KGHSH and CDR2 LQKENI. The CDR3 totals 16 residues. Trimming took 6 bases from V and 1 from J; bases not matched to a gene: 5. The DNA for the CDR3 is TGTGCCAGCTCTCTAAGACTAGCGGGATCCTACAATGAGCAGTTCTTC. Its protein product is CASSLRLAGSYNEQFF.

The rearrangement uses TRBV6-1 and TRBJ2-7, with TRBD1 as a possible D gene (6 bases). The CDR3 is made up of 14 amino acids. CDR1 and CDR2 (germline): MNHNS, SASEGT. Trimming left V 3 bases short and J 4 bases short, with 13 bases between. CDR3 sequence: CASSDKQGPYEQYF. The CDR3 DNA reads as TGTGCCAGCAGTGATAAACAGGGACCATACGAGCAGTACTTC.

This clone was detected once. V gene TRBV27 combines with J gene TRBJ2-7; maybe TRBD1 (5 bases). V shed 8 bases and J shed 3 bases, with 14 bases lying between them. Looked up from germline, CDR1 is MNHEY and CDR2 is SMNVEV (reference sequence). The CDR3 spans 13 residues. The CDR3 DNA sequence: TGTGCCAGCTCCTCGCGGACACACTACGAGCAGTACTTC. Protein product: CASSSRTHYEQYF.

The rearrangement uses TRBV11-2 and TRBJ2-6; no firm D call. From germline, CDR1 is SGHAT and CDR2 FQNNGV. This CDR3 contains 15 residues. V was clipped by 5 bases and J by 0 bases, with 8 bases between them. CDR3 sequence reads: CASSPQSSGANVLTF. CDR3 coding DNA: TGTGCCAGCAGCCCACAGAGCTCTGGGGCCAACGTCCTGACTTTC.

This clone was seen a single time. The V call is TRBV19, the J call TRBJ2-7, with 10 bases aligning to TRBD1. The CDR3 has 16 amino acids. Per the germline V gene, CDR1 is LNHDA and CDR2 is SQIVND (reference sequence). J lost 2 bases, V lost 3 bases, and 7 bases had no gene match. CDR3 DNA sequence: TGTGCCAGTAGTATGGGAGGGGGACAGGGGACCTACGAGCAGTACTTC. Translation: CASSMGGGQGTYEQYF.

The chain is built from TRBV4-1 and TRBJ2-7; TRBD1 agrees at 9 bases. V shed 0 bases, J shed 0 bases, and the junction held 12 bases outside the gene matches. The CDR3 covers 19 residues. Germline V gene lookup returns CDR1 MGHRA and CDR2 YSYEKL. The CDR3 DNA reads as TGCGCCAGCAGCCAAGAAGACAGGGGGTTTCAACGAAGCTCCTACGAGCAGTACTTC. Translation gives CASSQEDRGFQRSSYEQYF.

The genes are TRBV5-5 and TRBJ2-3; 9 nucleotides match TRBD1. The CDR3 runs 17 residues. The germline V gene encodes CDR1 SGHKS and CDR2 YYEKEE (reference sequence). J was trimmed by 2 bases and V by 3 bases; bases with no gene match: 10. CDR3 protein: CASSSGAGTGYTDTQYF. CDR3 nucleotides: TGTGCCAGCAGCTCGGGGGCCGGGACAGGGTACACAGATACGCAGTATTTT. Combining the CDR3 with reference TRBV5-5 and TRBJ2-3 gives the whole variable domain DAGVTQSPTHLIKTRGQQVTLRCSPISGHKSVSWYQQVLGQGPQFIFQYYEKEERGRGNFPDRFSARQFPNYSSELNVNALLLGDSALYLCASSSGAGTGYTDTQYFGPGTRLTVL.

As for this clone: One end of the junction does not line up with germline, which may come from a read error. The chain couples TRBV29-1 to TRBJ2-5; 7 positions agree with TRBD1. The J call may be in error: the DNA end matches TRBJ2-7 better. Germline CDR1 reads SQVTM; CDR2 reads ANQGSEA. The CDR3 loop spans 13 amino acids. The chain's CDR3 is CSVEDRASYEQYF. In DNA, the CDR3 is TGCAGCGTCGAAGACAGGGCGTCCTACGAGCAGTACTTC.

This sequence joins TRBV29-1 and TRBJ2-1; TRBD2 matches 9 bases. This CDR3 is 15 amino acids long. Germline assignment: CDR1 SQVTM and CDR2 ANQGSEA. Trimming cost V 1 base and J 8 bases; bases outside gene matches: 9. This CDR3 is CSVEGIAGDRDEQFF. The CDR3 DNA is TGCAGCGTTGAAGGAATAGCGGGAGATAGGGATGAGCAGTTCTTC.

The table lists this clone with a count of one. The chain uses TRBV7-9 and TRBJ2-6; 7 nucleotides line up with TRBD1. V shed 5 bases and J 0 bases; nucleotides not matched to a gene: 13. Germline V gene data show CDR1 as SEHNR and CDR2 as FQNEAQ (reference sequence). The CDR3 length is 19 residues. In nucleotides, the CDR3 is TGTGCCAGCAGCCTAAGGTGGGGGACAGCCAACTCTGGGGCCAACGTCCTGACTTTC. It translates to CASSLRWGTANSGANVLTF. Full variable domain (outside the CDR3, taken from reference TRBV7-9 and TRBJ2-6): DTGVSQNPRHKITKRGQNVTFRCDPISEHNRLYWYRQTLGQGPEFLTYFQNEAQLEKSRLLSDRFSAERPKGSFSTLEIQRTEQGDSAMYLCASSLRWGTANSGANVLTFGAGSRLTVL.

Note on this clone: Compared with germline, one end of the junction differs, possibly owing to a read error. J is TRBJ2-5 and V is TRBV7-9; possible D gene TRBD2, 7 bases. This CDR3 has 13 amino acids. Germline V gene data show CDR1 as SEHNR and CDR2 as FQNEAQ (reference sequence). The CDR3 loop reads CSSSLGGEETQYF. The DNA for the CDR3 is TGTTCCAGCAGCTTAGGGGGGGAAGAGACCCAGTACTTC.

This chain uses TRBV2 with TRBJ2-3, with 7 nucleotides matching TRBD2. This CDR3 has 16 amino acids. CDR1 is SNHLY, CDR2 FYNNEI, per germline. Germline trimming cut 4 bases from V and 3 bases from J; bases unmatched to any gene: 10. This CDR3 is CASSVWGGSSTDTQYF. The DNA for the CDR3 is TGTGCCAGCAGTGTATGGGGCGGGAGTTCGACAGATACGCAGTATTTT.

This clone was picked up a small number of times. The J gene is TRBJ1-2, the V gene TRBV15; 7 nucleotides match TRBD1. The CDR3 loop spans 15 amino acids. J gave up 6 bases and V 0 bases, and 7 bases lay outside the gene matches. Germline lookup yields CDR1 LNHNV and CDR2 YYDKDF (reference sequence). In DNA, the CDR3 is TGTGCCACCAGCAGAGACCGGACAGGAGATGATGGCTACACCTTC. Residues: CATSRDRTGDDGYTF.

The rearrangement links TRBV5-6 to TRBJ2-7; 10 nucleotides align to TRBD2. This CDR3 is 14 amino acids long. J was trimmed by 2 bases and V by 3 bases; bases with no gene match: 2. Germline V gene sequence: CDR1 SGHDT, CDR2 YYEEEE. The CDR3 coding sequence is TGTGCCAGCAGCTACGGACTAGCGGCCTACGAGCAGTACTTC. Its translation: CASSYGLAAYEQYF.

The chain has TRBV19 and TRBJ2-7, with 11 bases lining up with TRBD1. The germline CDR1 and CDR2 sequences are LNHDA and SQIVND (reference sequence). The V segment lost 6 bases and the J segment 2 bases; nucleotides outside the gene matches: 3. The CDR3 runs 14 residues. In DNA form, the CDR3 reads TGTGCCAGTAGACCGGGACAGGGGGCCTACGAGCAGTACTTC. Protein sequence: CASRPGQGAYEQYF.

This chain links TRBV4-1 with TRBJ2-7; TRBD2 agrees at 10 bases. V dropped 0 bases and J dropped 4; count of bases not matched to a gene: 6. Germline lookup yields CDR1 MGHRA and CDR2 YSYEKL. This CDR3 has 16 residues. In DNA form, the CDR3 reads TGCGCCAGCAGCCAAGAAAGCGGGAGGGCCGTGTACGAGCAGTACTTC. Translation: CASSQESGRAVYEQYF.

The chain combines TRBV9 with TRBJ1-1; weak D call: TRBD1 (5 bases). This CDR3 is built from 13 residues. V was pared by 4 bases and J by 7 bases, with 14 bases between. CDR1 is SGDLS, CDR2 YYNGEE, per germline. The CDR3 protein is CASSTGGEGEAFF. CDR3 coding DNA: TGTGCCAGCAGCACTGGAGGGGAGGGTGAAGCTTTCTTT.

This chain uses TRBV28 with TRBJ2-5; tentatively, D is TRBD2 (5 bases). The germline gives CDR1 MDHEN, CDR2 SYDVKM. This CDR3 has 13 amino acids. V was shortened by 8 bases and J by 2 bases, with 12 bases between the two germline ends. The CDR3 is CASSGAVQETQYF. CDR3 coding DNA: TGTGCCAGCTCAGGAGCGGTACAAGAGACCCAGTACTTC.

This clone was observed a few times. This chain links TRBV27 with TRBJ1-1, with TRBD1 matching 7 bases. From germline, CDR1 is MNHEY and CDR2 SMNVEV (reference sequence). J was trimmed by 6 bases and V by 6 bases; bases with no gene match: 16. There are 16 residues in the CDR3. The CDR3 loop reads CASRATGSDGGAEAFF. CDR3 sequence (DNA): TGTGCCAGCAGGGCGACAGGGTCGGACGGGGGTGCTGAAGCTTTCTTT.

The chain has TRBV14 and TRBJ2-5; the D is unclear. CDR1 and CDR2 (germline): SGHDN, FVKESK. The CDR3 extends over 13 amino acids. V lost 6 bases and J lost 2, with 10 bases in between. The CDR3 loop reads CASSASFQETQYF. In DNA form, the CDR3 reads TGTGCCAGCAGTGCGTCGTTTCAAGAGACCCAGTACTTC.

The chain joins TRBV7-9 to TRBJ2-7, with 14 bases lining up with TRBD2. The V segment lost 4 bases and the J segment 4 bases; nucleotides outside the gene matches: 6. Germline V gene sequence: CDR1 SEHNR, CDR2 FQNEAQ (reference sequence). This CDR3 region has 16 residues. The CDR3 DNA sequence: TGTGCCAGCAGCTCGACTAGCGGGAGGGCCTGGTACGAGCAGTACTTC. Encoded protein: CASSSTSGRAWYEQYF.

The table lists this clone with a count of one. V and J are TRBV30 and TRBJ2-3, with 9 bases identical to TRBD1. Germline V gene lookup returns CDR1 GTSNPN and CDR2 SVGIG (reference sequence). Germline trimming cut 2 bases from V and 6 bases from J; bases unmatched to any gene: 6. This CDR3 has 14 amino acids. CDR3 sequence: CAWSIGTGWDTQYF. In nucleotides, the CDR3 is TGTGCCTGGAGTATTGGGACAGGGTGGGATACGCAGTATTTT.